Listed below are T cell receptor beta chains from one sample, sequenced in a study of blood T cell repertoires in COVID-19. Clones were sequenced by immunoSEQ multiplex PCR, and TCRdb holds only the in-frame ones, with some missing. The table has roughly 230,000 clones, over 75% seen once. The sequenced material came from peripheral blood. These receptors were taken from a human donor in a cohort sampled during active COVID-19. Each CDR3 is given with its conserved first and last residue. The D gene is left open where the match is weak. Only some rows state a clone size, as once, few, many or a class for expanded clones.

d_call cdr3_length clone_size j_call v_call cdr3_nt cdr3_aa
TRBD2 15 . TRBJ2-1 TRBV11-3 TGTGCCAGCAGCTTGGGGAGCGGGGGTCCGGGAGAGCAGTTCTTC CASSLGSGGPGEQFF
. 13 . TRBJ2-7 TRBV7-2 TGTGCCAGCAGCTATGGACGGGACTACGAGCAGTACTTC CASSYGRDYEQYF
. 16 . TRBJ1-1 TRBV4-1 TGCGCCAGCAGCCAAAGGACCCAACGACGGTTGGGAGGTGCTTTCTTT CASSQRTQRRLGGAFF
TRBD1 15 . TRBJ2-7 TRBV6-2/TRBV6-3 TGTGCCAGCAGCAAGACGGGACAGGGCCCCTACGAGCAGTACTTC CASSKTGQGPYEQYF
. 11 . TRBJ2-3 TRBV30 TGTGCCTGGAGGCTAGCCGATACGCAGTATTTT CAWRLADTQYF
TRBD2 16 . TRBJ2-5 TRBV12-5 TGTGCTAGTGGTTTGGGACTAGCGGCTCCCCAAGAGACCCAGTACTTC CASGLGLAAPQETQYF
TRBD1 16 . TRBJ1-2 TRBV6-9 TGTGCCAGCAGTTATCCCAACAGGGGGTGGGACTATGGCTACACCTTC CASSYPNRGWDYGYTF
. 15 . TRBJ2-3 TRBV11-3 TGTGCCAGCAGCTTAGTGGCGGGATCCGTAGATACGCAGTATTTT CASSLVAGSVDTQYF
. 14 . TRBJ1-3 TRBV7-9 TGTGCCAGCAGCTTAGGATCCGGGGGAAACACCATATATTTT CASSLGSGGNTIYF
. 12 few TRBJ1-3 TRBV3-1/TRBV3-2 TGTGCCAGCAGCCAAACCGGGAACACCATATATTTT CASSQTGNTIYF
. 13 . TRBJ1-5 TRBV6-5 TGTGCCAGCAGCGATACAGGGTATCAGCCCCAGCATTTT CASSDTGYQPQHF
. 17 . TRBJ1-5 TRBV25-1 TGTGCCAGCAGTCCCGACGGATCCGCGGGGGGCAATCAGCCCCAGCATTTT CASSPDGSAGGNQPQHF
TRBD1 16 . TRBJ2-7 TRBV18 TGTGCCAGCTCACCAACCCCGGGACAGCAGTCCTACGAGCAGTACTTC CASSPTPGQQSYEQYF
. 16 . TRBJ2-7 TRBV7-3 TGTGCCAGCAGCTTAACCCTCCCGAACTTTGACTACGAGCAGTACTTC CASSLTLPNFDYEQYF
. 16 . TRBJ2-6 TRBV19 TGTGCCAGTAGTATAGAATCGGGCTCTGGGGCCAACGTCCTGACTTTC CASSIESGSGANVLTF
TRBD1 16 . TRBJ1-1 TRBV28 TGTGCCAGCAACATCCGACAGGGGGCGACGAACACTGAAGCTTTCTTT CASNIRQGATNTEAFF
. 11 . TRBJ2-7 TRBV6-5 TGTGCCAGCAGCACAGATTACGAGCAGTACTTC CASSTDYEQYF
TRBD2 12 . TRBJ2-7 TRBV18 TGTGCCAGCTCACCAGGGGGGGACGAGCAGTACTTC CASSPGGDEQYF
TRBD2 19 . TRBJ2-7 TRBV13 TGTGCCAGCAGCTCCCGAGCCGGGACTAGCGGGGGCCTAGCCTACGAGCAGTACTTC CASSSRAGTSGGLAYEQYF
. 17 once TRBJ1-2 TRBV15 TGTGCCACCAGCAGAGATGTTATCGGGGGGCCCTACTATGGCTACACCTTC CATSRDVIGGPYYGYTF
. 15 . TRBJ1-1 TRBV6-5 TGTGCCAGCATCAACGGGCCGACAGGCCTTACTGAAGCTTTCTTT CASINGPTGLTEAFF
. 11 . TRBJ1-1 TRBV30 TGTGCCTGGGCGACAAGGACTGAAGCTTTCTTT CAWATRTEAFF
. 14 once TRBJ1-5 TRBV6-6 TGTGCCAGTCAGGTCCAGGATCCTAATCAGCCCCAGCATTTT CASQVQDPNQPQHF
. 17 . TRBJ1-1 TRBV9 TGTGCCAGCAGCGTAGTAAGCTTCGGGGAAGGGGGCACTGAAGCTTTCTTT CASSVVSFGEGGTEAFF
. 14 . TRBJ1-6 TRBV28 TGTGCCAGTCGACAGGCCGCAGGAGATTCACCCCTCCACTTT CASRQAAGDSPLHF
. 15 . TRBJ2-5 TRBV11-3 TGTGCCAGCAGTCGTGGGACTCTTTCTTCGGAGACCCAGTACTTC CASSRGTLSSETQYF
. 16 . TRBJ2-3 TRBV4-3 TGCGCCAGCAGCCACGACAGTCTATTTCGCACAGATACGCAGTATTTT CASSHDSLFRTDTQYF
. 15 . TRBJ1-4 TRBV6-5 TGTGCCAGCAGCGGAACGGGGGTCGGGGAAGAAAAACTGTTTTTT CASSGTGVGEEKLFF
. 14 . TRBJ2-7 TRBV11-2 TGTGCCAGCGGCTTTGGGGGGTCCGGGTTCGAGCAGTACTTC CASGFGGSGFEQYF
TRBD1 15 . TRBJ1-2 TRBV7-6 TGTGCCAGCAGCTTACAAAGGGGGCTTTTGGGAGGCTACACCTTC CASSLQRGLLGGYTF
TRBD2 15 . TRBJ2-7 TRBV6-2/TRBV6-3 TGTGCCAGCAGTTCCTTAGCGGGAGGTTACTACGAGCAGTACTTC CASSSLAGGYYEQYF
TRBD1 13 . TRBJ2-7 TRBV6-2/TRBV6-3 TGTGCCAGCAGGCCTACAGGGGGCTACGAGCAGTACTTC CASRPTGGYEQYF
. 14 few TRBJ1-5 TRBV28 TGTGCCAGCAGTTTCGTGGGAGGCAATCAGCCCCAGCATTTT CASSFVGGNQPQHF
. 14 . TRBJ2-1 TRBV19 TGTGCCAGTAGTATCGGACGGAGGACCGATGAGCAGTTCTTC CASSIGRRTDEQFF
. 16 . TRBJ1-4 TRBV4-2 TGTGCCAGCAGCCAAGAGCGACAGGCTTATAATGAAAAACTGTTTTTT CASSQERQAYNEKLFF
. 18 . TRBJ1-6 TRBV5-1 TGCGCCAGCAGCTTCAGTGGACACGGATACTCCTATAATTCACCCCTCCACTTT CASSFSGHGYSYNSPLHF
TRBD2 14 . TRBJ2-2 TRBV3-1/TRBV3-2 TGTGCCAGCAGCCAAGGCGGGGGCACCGGGGAGCTGTTTTTT CASSQGGGTGELFF
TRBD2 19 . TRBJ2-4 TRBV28 TGTGCCAGCAGTCCCCCCCCGTTAGGGACTAGCGGGAGTATAAACATTCAGTACTTC CASSPPPLGTSGSINIQYF
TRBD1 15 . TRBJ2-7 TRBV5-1 TGCGCCAGCAGCTTTTCCGGGACAGGGGCCCACGAGCAGTACTTC CASSFSGTGAHEQYF
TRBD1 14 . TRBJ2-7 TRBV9 TGTGCCAGCAGCCTAGGACAGGGACGGGGCGAGCAGTACTTC CASSLGQGRGEQYF
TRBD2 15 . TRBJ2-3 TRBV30 TGTGCCTGGAGTATAATAGCGGGGGTTGCAGATACGCAGTATTTT CAWSIIAGVADTQYF
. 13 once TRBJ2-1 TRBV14 TGTGCCAGCAGCCAACAAACTTTCAATGAGCAGTTCTTC CASSQQTFNEQFF
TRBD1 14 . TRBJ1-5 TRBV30 TGTGCCTGGAGGGGGACAGGGGGAAATCAGCCCCAGCATTTT CAWRGTGGNQPQHF
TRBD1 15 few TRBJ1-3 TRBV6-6 TGTGCCAGCAGTTCCGGGACAGGGAGGGGAAACACCATATATTTT CASSSGTGRGNTIYF
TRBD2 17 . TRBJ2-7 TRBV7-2 TGTGCCAGCAGCACCTGGGATGTGCGGGGGTTTTCCTACGAGCAGTACTTC CASSTWDVRGFSYEQYF
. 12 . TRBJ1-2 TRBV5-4 TGTGCCAGCAGCTCCCCCAGGGATGGCTACACCTTC CASSSPRDGYTF
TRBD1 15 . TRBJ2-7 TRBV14 TGTGCCAGCAGCCACGACAGGGGTTTCTCCTACGAGCAGTACTTC CASSHDRGFSYEQYF
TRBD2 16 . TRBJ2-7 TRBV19 TGTGCCACAAGGGAGGGGCCGGGAGGCTACTCCTACGAGCAGTACTTC CATREGPGGYSYEQYF
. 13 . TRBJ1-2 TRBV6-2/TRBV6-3 TGTGCCAGCAGTTACTCGCAGGGTATTGGCTACACCTTC CASSYSQGIGYTF
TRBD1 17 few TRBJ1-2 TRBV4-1 TGCGCCAGCAGCCAACCCCACCCGGGACAGCGTAACTATGGCTACACCTTC CASSQPHPGQRNYGYTF
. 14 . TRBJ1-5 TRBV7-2 TGTGCCAGCAGACAGGGAACAAGCAATCAGCCCCAGCATTTT CASRQGTSNQPQHF
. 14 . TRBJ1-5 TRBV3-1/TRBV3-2 TGTGCCAGCAGCCAAGCCGGGGGGGGACAGCCCCAGCATTTT CASSQAGGGQPQHF
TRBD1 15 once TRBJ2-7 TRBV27 TGTGCCAGCAGTTTGGCACAGGGGAACGTACACGAGCAGTACTTC CASSLAQGNVHEQYF